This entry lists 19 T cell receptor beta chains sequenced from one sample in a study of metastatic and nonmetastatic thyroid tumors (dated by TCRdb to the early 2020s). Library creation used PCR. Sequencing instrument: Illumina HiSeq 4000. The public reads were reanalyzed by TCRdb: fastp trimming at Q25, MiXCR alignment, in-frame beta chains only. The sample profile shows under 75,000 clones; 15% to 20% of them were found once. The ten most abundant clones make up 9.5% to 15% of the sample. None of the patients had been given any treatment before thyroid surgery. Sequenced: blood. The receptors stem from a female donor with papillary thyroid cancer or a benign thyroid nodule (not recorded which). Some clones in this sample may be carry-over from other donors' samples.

The CDR3 region is CASSQRQGDEQYF. As DNA, the CDR3 is TGCGCCAGCAGCCAGAGACAGGGTGACGAGCAGTACTTC. The gene calls are TRBV4-1 and TRBJ2-7; the match to TRBD1 covers 7 bases. The V and J ends lost 3 bases and 5 bases, in that order; junction bases with no gene match: 4. The germline V gene has CDR1 MGHRA and CDR2 YSYEKL. This CDR3 is 13 amino acids long.

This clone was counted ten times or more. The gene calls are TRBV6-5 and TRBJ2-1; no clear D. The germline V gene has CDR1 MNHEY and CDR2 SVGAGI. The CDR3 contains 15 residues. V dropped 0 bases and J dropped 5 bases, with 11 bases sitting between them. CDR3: CASSYSIGRDNEQFF. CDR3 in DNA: TGTGCCAGCAGTTACTCGATTGGAAGGGACAATGAGCAGTTCTTC.

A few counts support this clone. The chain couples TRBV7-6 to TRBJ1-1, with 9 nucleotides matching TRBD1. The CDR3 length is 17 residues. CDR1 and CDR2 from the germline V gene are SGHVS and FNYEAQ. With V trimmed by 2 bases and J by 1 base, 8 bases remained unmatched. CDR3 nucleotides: TGTGCCAGCAGCTTAAGAGGGACAGGGATCGGGAACACTGAAGCTTTCTTT. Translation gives CASSLRGTGIGNTEAFF.

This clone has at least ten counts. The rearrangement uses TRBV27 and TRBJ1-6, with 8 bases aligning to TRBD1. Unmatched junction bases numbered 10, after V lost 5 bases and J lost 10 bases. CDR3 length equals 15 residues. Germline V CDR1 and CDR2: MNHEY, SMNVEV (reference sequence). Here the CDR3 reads CASSPLDRVDSPLHF. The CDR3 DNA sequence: TGTGCCAGCAGTCCCCTGGACAGGGTGGACTCACCCCTCCACTTT.

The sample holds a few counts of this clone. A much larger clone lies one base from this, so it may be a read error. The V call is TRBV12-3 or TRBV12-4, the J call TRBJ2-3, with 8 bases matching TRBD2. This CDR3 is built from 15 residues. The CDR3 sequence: CASTFSGASTGTQYF. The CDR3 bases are TGTGCCAGCACCTTTAGCGGGGCAAGCACAGGTACGCAGTATTTT.

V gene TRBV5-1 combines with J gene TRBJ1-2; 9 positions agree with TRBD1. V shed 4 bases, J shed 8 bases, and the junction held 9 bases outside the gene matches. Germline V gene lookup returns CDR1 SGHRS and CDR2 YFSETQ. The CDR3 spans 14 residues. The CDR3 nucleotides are TGCGCCAGCAGCCCGGGACAGGGAGTCGACGGCTACACCTTC. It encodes CASSPGQGVDGYTF.

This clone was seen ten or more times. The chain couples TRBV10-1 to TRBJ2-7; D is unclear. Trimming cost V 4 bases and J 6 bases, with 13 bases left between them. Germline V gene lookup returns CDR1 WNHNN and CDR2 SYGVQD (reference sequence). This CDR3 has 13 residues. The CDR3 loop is CASSADPASEQYF. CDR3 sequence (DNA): TGCGCCAGCAGTGCGGACCCCGCCAGCGAGCAGTACTTC.

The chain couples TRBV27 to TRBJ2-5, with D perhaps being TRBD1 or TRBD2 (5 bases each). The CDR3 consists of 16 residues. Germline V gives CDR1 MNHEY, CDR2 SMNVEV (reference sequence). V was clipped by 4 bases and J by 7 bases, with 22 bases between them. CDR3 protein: CASSSPLTGRAGTQYF. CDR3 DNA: TGTGCCAGCAGTTCACCTCTTACGGGACGCGCAGGGACCCAGTACTTC.

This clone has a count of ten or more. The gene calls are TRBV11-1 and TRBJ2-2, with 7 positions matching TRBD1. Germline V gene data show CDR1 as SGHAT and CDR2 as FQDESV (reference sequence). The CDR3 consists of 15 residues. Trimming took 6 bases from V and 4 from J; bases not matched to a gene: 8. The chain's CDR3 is CASSPTGLSTGELFF. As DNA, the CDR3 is TGTGCCAGCAGTCCGACAGGGCTCAGCACCGGGGAGCTGTTTTTT. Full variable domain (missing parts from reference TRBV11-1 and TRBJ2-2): EAEVAQSPRYKITEKSQAVAFWCDPISGHATLYWYRQILGQGPELLVQFQDESVVDDSQLPKDRFSAERLKGVDSTLKIQPAELGDSAMYLCASSPTGLSTGELFFGEGSRLTVL.

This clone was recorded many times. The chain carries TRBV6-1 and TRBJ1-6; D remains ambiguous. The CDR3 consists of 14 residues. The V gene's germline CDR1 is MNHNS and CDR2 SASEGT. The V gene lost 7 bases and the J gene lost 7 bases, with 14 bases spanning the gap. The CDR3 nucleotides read TGTGCCAGCAAGGTGGCTACAGAAAATTCACCCCTCCACTTT. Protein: CASKVATENSPLHF.

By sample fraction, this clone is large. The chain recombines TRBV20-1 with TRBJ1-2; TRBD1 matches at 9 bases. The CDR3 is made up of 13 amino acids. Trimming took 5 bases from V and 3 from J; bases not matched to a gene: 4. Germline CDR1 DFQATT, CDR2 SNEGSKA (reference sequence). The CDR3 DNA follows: TGCAGTGCTGGGACAGGGCGGGACTATGGCTACACCTTC. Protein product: CSAGTGRDYGYTF.

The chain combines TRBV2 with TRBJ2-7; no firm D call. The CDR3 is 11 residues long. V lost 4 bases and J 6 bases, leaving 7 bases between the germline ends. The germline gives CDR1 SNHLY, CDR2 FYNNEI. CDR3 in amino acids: CASSVRLEQYF. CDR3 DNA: TGTGCCAGCAGTGTTCGGCTCGAGCAGTACTTC.

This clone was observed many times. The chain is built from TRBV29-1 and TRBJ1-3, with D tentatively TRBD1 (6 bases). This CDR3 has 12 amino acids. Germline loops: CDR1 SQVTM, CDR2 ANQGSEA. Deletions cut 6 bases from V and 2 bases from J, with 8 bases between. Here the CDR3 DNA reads TGCAGCGTAGCAGGGGCTGGAAACACCATATATTTT. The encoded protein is CSVAGAGNTIYF. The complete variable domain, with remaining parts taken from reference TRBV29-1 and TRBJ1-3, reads SAVISQKPSRDICQRGTSLTIQCQVDSQVTMMFWYRQQPGQSLTLIATANQGSEATYESGFVIDKFPISRPNLTFSTLTVSNMSPEDSSIYLCSVAGAGNTIYFGEGSWLTVV.

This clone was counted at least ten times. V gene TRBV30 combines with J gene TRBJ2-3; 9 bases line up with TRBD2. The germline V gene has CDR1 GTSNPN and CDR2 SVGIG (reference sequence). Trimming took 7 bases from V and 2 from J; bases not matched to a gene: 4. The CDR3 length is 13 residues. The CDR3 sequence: CAFQREVTDTQYF. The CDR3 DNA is TGTGCCTTTCAGCGGGAGGTCACAGATACGCAGTATTTT.

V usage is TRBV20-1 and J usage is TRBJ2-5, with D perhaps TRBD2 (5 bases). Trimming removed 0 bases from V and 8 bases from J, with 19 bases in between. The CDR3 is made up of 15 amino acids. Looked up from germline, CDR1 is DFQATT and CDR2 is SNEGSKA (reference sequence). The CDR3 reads CSARDTRCGGDTQYF. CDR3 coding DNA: TGCAGTGCTAGAGACACCCGGTGTGGAGGAGATACCCAGTACTTC.

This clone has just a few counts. This CDR3 is CASSDLQTDTQYF. In nucleotides, the CDR3 is TGTGCCAGCAGTGACCTTCAGACAGATACGCAGTATTTT. This chain joins TRBV6-1 and TRBJ2-3; D is unresolved. There are 13 residues in the CDR3. Per germline, CDR1 MNHNS and CDR2 SASEGT. Trimming pared 3 bases from V and 3 bases from J, leaving 7 bases between.

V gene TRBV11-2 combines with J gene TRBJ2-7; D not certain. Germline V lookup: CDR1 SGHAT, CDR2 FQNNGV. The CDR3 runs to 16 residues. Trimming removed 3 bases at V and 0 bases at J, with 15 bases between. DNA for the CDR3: TGTGCCAGCAGCTTTGATAGTTGTTCCAGCTCCTACGAGCAGTACTTC. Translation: CASSFDSCSSSYEQYF.

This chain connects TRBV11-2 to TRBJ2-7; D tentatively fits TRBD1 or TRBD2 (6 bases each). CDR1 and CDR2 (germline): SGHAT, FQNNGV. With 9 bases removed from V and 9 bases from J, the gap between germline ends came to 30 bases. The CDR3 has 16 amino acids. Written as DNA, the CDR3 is TGTGCCAGAAGCCCGGAGGTAGGGGGGCTACCCATCGCGCAGTACTTC. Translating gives CARSPEVGGLPIAQYF. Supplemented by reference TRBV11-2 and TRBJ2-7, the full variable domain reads EAGVAQSPRYKIIEKRQSVAFWCNPISGHATLYWYQQILGQGPKLLIQFQNNGVVDDSQLPKDRFSAERLKGVDSTLKIQPAKLEDSAVYLCARSPEVGGLPIAQYFGPGTRLTVT.

CDR3: CSALSWGVDTEAFF. Here the CDR3 DNA reads TGCAGTGCGCTAAGTTGGGGGGTGGACACTGAAGCTTTCTTT. The chain joins TRBV20-1 to TRBJ1-1; D perhaps matches TRBD1 (5 bases). Germline loops: CDR1 DFQATT, CDR2 SNEGSKA (reference sequence). Trimming cost V 6 bases and J 3 bases, with 17 bases left between them. This CDR3 region has 14 residues.